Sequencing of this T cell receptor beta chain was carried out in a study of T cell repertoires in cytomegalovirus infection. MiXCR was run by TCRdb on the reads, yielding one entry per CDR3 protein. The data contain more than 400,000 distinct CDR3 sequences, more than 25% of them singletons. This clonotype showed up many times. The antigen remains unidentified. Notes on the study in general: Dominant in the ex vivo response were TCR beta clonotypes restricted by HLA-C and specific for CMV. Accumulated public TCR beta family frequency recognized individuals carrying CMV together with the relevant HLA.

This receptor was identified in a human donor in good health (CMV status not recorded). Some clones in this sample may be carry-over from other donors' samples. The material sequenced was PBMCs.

The CDR3 loop is CASSLRTGNYGYTF. The CDR3 coding sequence is TGTGCCAGCAGTCTAAGGACGGGGAACTATGGCTACACCTTC. The rearrangement joins TRBV3-1 to TRBJ1-2; no clear D gene. Germline lookup yields CDR1 LGHDT and CDR2 YNNKEL (reference sequence). CDR3 length equals 14 residues. V was trimmed by 6 bases and J by 2 bases, leaving 13 bases between them.